This TCR beta chain was recovered during a study of cytomegalovirus exposure and HLA in healthy donors. Study results and caveats: In a later analysis, several top co-occurrence clusters appeared linked to parvovirus B19, influenza, CMV and Epstein-Barr virus.

Whereas donors were nominally healthy upon sampling, unrecorded immune exposures were probable. As to this clone: Its antigen is still unknown. One end of the junction does not line up with germline, which may come from a read error.

A multiplex PCR was run with 60 Vbeta primers and 13 Jbeta primers. Sequenced by immunoSEQ multiplex PCR; TCRdb stores in-frame clones only, minus some. The sample has roughly 74,000 clones, around 76% seen once. Sequencing was performed on PBMCs. The sequence was collected from a man aged 35 to 55 in good health and CMV-seronegative.

CDR3 loop: CASSQETTRSGNEELFF. CDR3 DNA sequence: TGTGCCAGCAGCCAAGAGACGACCCGGAGCGGTAATGAAGAACTGTTTTTT. The chain carries TRBV4-2 and TRBJ1-4; D ambiguous. CDR1 is LGHNA, CDR2 YNFKEQ, per germline. CDR3 length: 17 amino acids.